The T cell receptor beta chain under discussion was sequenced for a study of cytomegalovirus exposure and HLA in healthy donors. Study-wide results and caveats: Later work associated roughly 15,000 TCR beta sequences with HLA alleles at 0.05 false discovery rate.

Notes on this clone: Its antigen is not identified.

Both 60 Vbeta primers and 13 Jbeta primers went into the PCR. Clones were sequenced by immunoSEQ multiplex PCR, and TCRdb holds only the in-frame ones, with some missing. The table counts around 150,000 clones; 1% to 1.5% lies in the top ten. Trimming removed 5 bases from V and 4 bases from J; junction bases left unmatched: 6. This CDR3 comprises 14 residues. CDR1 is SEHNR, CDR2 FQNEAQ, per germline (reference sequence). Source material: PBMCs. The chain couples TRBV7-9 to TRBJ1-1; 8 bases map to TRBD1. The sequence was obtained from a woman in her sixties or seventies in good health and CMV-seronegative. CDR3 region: CASSKQGAGTEAFF. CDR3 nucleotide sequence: TGTGCCAGCAGCAAGCAGGGGGCGGGCACTGAAGCTTTCTTT. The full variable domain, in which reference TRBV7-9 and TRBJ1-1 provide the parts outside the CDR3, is DTGVSQNPRHKITKRGQNVTFRCDPISEHNRLYWYRQTLGQGPEFLTYFQNEAQLEKSRLLSDRFSAERPKGSFSTLEIQRTEQGDSAMYLCASSKQGAGTEAFFGQGTRLTVV.